These T cell receptor beta chains were read from a single sample in a study of cytomegalovirus exposure and HLA in healthy donors. Sequencing used immunoSEQ multiplex PCR; TCRdb keeps in-frame clones, though not all of them. The table records roughly 100,000 clones, over 70% of them present only once. Sequencing was done on a sample of PBMCs. These receptors originate from a man aged 45-65 years in good health and CMV-seronegative. Each CDR3 is given with its conserved first and last residue. A D gene is named only where the DNA matches it firmly. Where a row states a size, it is once, few, many or the class of an expanded clone; other rows omit it.

j_gene: TRBJ2-5
abundance: once
d_gene: -
v_gene: TRBV7-2
CDR3aa: CASSLALASQYF
CDR3nt: TGTGCCAGCAGCTTAGCGCTCGCGTCCCAGTACTTC

j_gene: TRBJ1-2
abundance: -
d_gene: -
v_gene: TRBV5-6
CDR3aa: CASSLNRALGGYTF
CDR3nt: TGTGCCAGCAGCCTTAACAGGGCCTTAGGTGGCTACACCTTC

j_gene: TRBJ1-5
abundance: -
d_gene: -
v_gene: TRBV5-1
CDR3aa: CASSPEGIGQPQHF
CDR3nt: TGCGCCAGCAGCCCGGAGGGAATCGGTCAGCCCCAGCATTTT

j_gene: TRBJ2-1
abundance: -
d_gene: TRBD2
v_gene: TRBV18
CDR3aa: CASSLGAGGYNEQFF
CDR3nt: TGTGCCAGCTCCCTTGGTGCGGGGGGCTACAATGAGCAGTTCTTC

j_gene: TRBJ2-3
abundance: -
d_gene: TRBD2
v_gene: TRBV18
CDR3aa: CASSLRPGLVSDTQYF
CDR3nt: TGTGCCAGCTCACTTCGTCCGGGACTAGTTAGCGATACGCAGTATTTT

j_gene: TRBJ2-7
abundance: -
d_gene: TRBD2
v_gene: TRBV7-2
CDR3aa: CASSFTSGSPNEQYF
CDR3nt: TGTGCCAGCAGCTTTACTAGCGGGAGTCCCAACGAGCAGTACTTC

j_gene: TRBJ2-2
abundance: few
d_gene: TRBD2
v_gene: TRBV5-1
CDR3aa: CASSLRTSGGNTGELFF
CDR3nt: TGCGCCAGCAGCTTACGGACTAGCGGGGGAAACACCGGGGAGCTGTTTTTT

j_gene: TRBJ1-1
abundance: -
d_gene: -
v_gene: TRBV30
CDR3aa: CAWSTGGGMNTEAFF
CDR3nt: TGTGCCTGGAGTACCGGGGGGGGAATGAACACTGAAGCTTTCTTT

j_gene: TRBJ1-5
abundance: -
d_gene: TRBD1
v_gene: TRBV19
CDR3aa: CASSIDRENQPQHF
CDR3nt: TGTGCCAGTAGTATCGACAGGGAGAATCAGCCCCAGCATTTT

j_gene: TRBJ1-5
abundance: -
d_gene: TRBD1
v_gene: TRBV7-2
CDR3aa: CASSLTGVQPQHF
CDR3nt: TGTGCCAGCAGCTTAACAGGGGTTCAGCCCCAGCATTTT

j_gene: TRBJ2-6
abundance: -
d_gene: -
v_gene: TRBV6-1
CDR3aa: CASSELRAGANVLTF
CDR3nt: TGTGCCAGCAGTGAACTCAGGGCTGGGGCCAACGTCCTGACTTTC

j_gene: TRBJ2-3
abundance: -
d_gene: -
v_gene: TRBV1
CDR3aa: CTSSQEGDVRLSPDTQYF
CDR3nt: TGCACCAGCAGCCAGGAGGGAGACGTGCGGCTATCCCCAGATACGCAGTATTTT

j_gene: TRBJ1-5
abundance: -
d_gene: -
v_gene: TRBV6-5
CDR3aa: CASSYSRDMGQPQHF
CDR3nt: TGTGCCAGCAGTTACTCCCGGGACATGGGTCAGCCCCAGCATTTT

j_gene: TRBJ2-2
abundance: -
d_gene: TRBD1
v_gene: TRBV5-1
CDR3aa: CASSSKAGTGLTGELFF
CDR3nt: TGCGCCAGCAGCTCAAAAGCCGGGACAGGGCTCACCGGGGAGCTGTTTTTT

j_gene: TRBJ2-2
abundance: -
d_gene: TRBD1
v_gene: TRBV5-1
CDR3aa: CASSLGGQGSRSGELFF
CDR3nt: TGCGCCAGCAGCTTAGGTGGACAGGGGAGTCGGTCCGGGGAGCTGTTTTTT

j_gene: TRBJ2-7
abundance: -
d_gene: -
v_gene: TRBV6-5
CDR3aa: CASMWGIGAYEQYF
CDR3nt: TGTGCCAGCATGTGGGGAATAGGGGCCTACGAGCAGTACTTC

j_gene: TRBJ2-3
abundance: few
d_gene: TRBD1
v_gene: TRBV2
CDR3aa: CASTIQGTLTDTQYF
CDR3nt: TGTGCCAGCACTATACAGGGGACGCTGACAGATACGCAGTATTTT

j_gene: TRBJ2-1
abundance: -
d_gene: TRBD1
v_gene: TRBV7-3
CDR3aa: CASSQNRGRNEQFF
CDR3nt: TGTGCCAGCAGTCAAAACAGGGGTAGGAATGAGCAGTTCTTC

j_gene: TRBJ2-7
abundance: once
d_gene: -
v_gene: TRBV7-2
CDR3aa: CASSLVVVRSGYEQYF
CDR3nt: TGTGCCAGCAGCTTAGTCGTAGTTCGGAGCGGATACGAGCAGTACTTC

j_gene: TRBJ1-1
abundance: -
d_gene: -
v_gene: TRBV28
CDR3aa: CASSRVGQAFF
CDR3nt: TGTGCCAGCAGCCGCGTGGGCCAGGCTTTCTTT

j_gene: TRBJ2-3
abundance: -
d_gene: -
v_gene: TRBV7-6
CDR3aa: CASSLFRTDTQYF
CDR3nt: TGTGCCAGCAGCTTATTCCGGACAGATACGCAGTATTTT

j_gene: TRBJ1-3
abundance: -
d_gene: TRBD1
v_gene: TRBV7-8
CDR3aa: CASSSRQGASGNTIYF
CDR3nt: TGTGCCAGCAGCTCCCGACAGGGGGCTTCTGGAAACACCATATATTTT

j_gene: TRBJ2-5
abundance: -
d_gene: TRBD2
v_gene: TRBV6-5
CDR3aa: CASRVAGEQETQYF
CDR3nt: TGTGCCAGCAGAGTAGCGGGAGAGCAAGAGACCCAGTACTTC

j_gene: TRBJ1-5
abundance: -
d_gene: TRBD1
v_gene: TRBV2
CDR3aa: CASSEQGVNQPQHF
CDR3nt: TGTGCCAGCAGTGAACAGGGGGTCAATCAGCCCCAGCATTTT

j_gene: TRBJ1-1
abundance: -
d_gene: TRBD1
v_gene: TRBV7-8
CDR3aa: CASSLRTGGMNTEAFF
CDR3nt: TGTGCCAGCAGCTTGCGGACAGGTGGAATGAACACTGAAGCTTTCTTT

j_gene: TRBJ1-4
abundance: -
d_gene: TRBD1
v_gene: TRBV25-1
CDR3aa: CASSTRDSNEKLFF
CDR3nt: TGTGCCAGCTCCACCAGGGACAGTAATGAAAAACTGTTTTTT

j_gene: TRBJ2-7
abundance: -
d_gene: TRBD2
v_gene: TRBV5-1
CDR3aa: CASSLGPSGGAPEQYF
CDR3nt: TGCGCCAGCAGCTTGGGCCCCAGCGGGGGGGCCCCCGAGCAGTACTTC

j_gene: TRBJ2-6
abundance: -
d_gene: -
v_gene: TRBV5-4
CDR3aa: CASSDFRSSGANVLTF
CDR3nt: TGTGCCAGCAGCGATTTTCGGTCCTCTGGGGCCAACGTCCTGACTTTC

j_gene: TRBJ2-1
abundance: -
d_gene: TRBD2
v_gene: TRBV11-3
CDR3aa: CASSWGGIDNEQFF
CDR3nt: TGTGCCAGCAGCTGGGGGGGGATCGACAATGAGCAGTTCTTC

j_gene: TRBJ2-7
abundance: -
d_gene: TRBD2
v_gene: TRBV7-2
CDR3aa: CASSLARTSGIRAYEQYF
CDR3nt: TGTGCCAGCAGCTTAGCGCGTACTAGCGGGATAAGGGCCTACGAGCAGTACTTC

j_gene: TRBJ2-3
abundance: once
d_gene: -
v_gene: TRBV7-2
CDR3aa: CASSVGGLGTDTQYF
CDR3nt: TGTGCCAGCAGCGTGGGGGGGCTGGGGACAGATACGCAGTATTTT

j_gene: TRBJ2-5
abundance: -
d_gene: -
v_gene: TRBV23-1
CDR3aa: CASSQSARGETQYF
CDR3nt: TGCGCCAGCAGTCAATCGGCACGAGGAGAGACCCAGTACTTC

j_gene: TRBJ2-7
abundance: -
d_gene: -
v_gene: TRBV28
CDR3aa: CASSFAGPLSYEQYF
CDR3nt: TGTGCCAGCAGTTTCGCAGGGCCCCTCTCCTACGAGCAGTACTTC

j_gene: TRBJ1-1
abundance: -
d_gene: -
v_gene: TRBV5-1
CDR3aa: CASSWRGGGREAFF
CDR3nt: TGCGCCAGCAGCTGGAGGGGGGGCGGGAGGGAAGCTTTCTTT

j_gene: TRBJ2-3
abundance: -
d_gene: -
v_gene: TRBV2
CDR3aa: CASSGWGRGTDTQYF
CDR3nt: TGTGCCAGCAGTGGGTGGGGGCGCGGGACAGATACGCAGTATTTT

j_gene: TRBJ2-3
abundance: -
d_gene: TRBD2
v_gene: TRBV4-2
CDR3aa: CANSQGSGGADTQYF
CDR3nt: TGTGCCAACAGCCAAGGGTCGGGGGGGGCCGATACGCAGTATTTT

j_gene: TRBJ2-6
abundance: once
d_gene: TRBD2
v_gene: TRBV28
CDR3aa: CASSSPGLAAHIPSGANVLTF
CDR3nt: TGTGCCAGCAGTTCCCCGGGACTAGCGGCCCATATCCCCTCTGGGGCCAACGTCCTGACTTTC

j_gene: TRBJ1-3
abundance: -
d_gene: -
v_gene: TRBV6-6
CDR3aa: CASSTGGGSGNTIYF
CDR3nt: TGTGCCAGCAGTACTGGGGGGGGTTCTGGAAACACCATATATTTT

j_gene: TRBJ1-1
abundance: few
d_gene: -
v_gene: TRBV28
CDR3aa: CASSLYGRGGRGTEAFF
CDR3nt: TGTGCCAGCAGTTTATATGGCCGCGGGGGGAGAGGCACTGAAGCTTTCTTT

j_gene: TRBJ1-3
abundance: few
d_gene: -
v_gene: TRBV5-4
CDR3aa: CASSLHPSGNTIYF
CDR3nt: TGTGCCAGCAGCTTGCATCCCTCTGGAAACACCATATATTTT

j_gene: TRBJ1-1
abundance: -
d_gene: TRBD1
v_gene: TRBV4-1
CDR3aa: CASSLRTGPGTEAFF
CDR3nt: TGCGCCAGCAGCCTCAGGACAGGGCCAGGGACTGAAGCTTTCTTT

j_gene: TRBJ1-1
abundance: few
d_gene: -
v_gene: TRBV7-2
CDR3aa: CASSLMAEAFF
CDR3nt: TGTGCCAGCAGCTTAATGGCCGAAGCTTTCTTT

j_gene: TRBJ1-2
abundance: -
d_gene: -
v_gene: TRBV27
CDR3aa: CASREGGRYGYTF
CDR3nt: TGTGCCAGCAGGGAAGGTGGGAGGTATGGCTACACCTTC

j_gene: TRBJ1-6
abundance: -
d_gene: -
v_gene: TRBV2
CDR3aa: CASSTTGSSYNSPLHF
CDR3nt: TGTGCCAGCAGTACTACAGGGAGCTCCTATAATTCACCCCTCCACTTT

j_gene: TRBJ2-7
abundance: -
d_gene: -
v_gene: TRBV21-1
CDR3aa: CASSLPDSPYEQYF
CDR3nt: TGTGCCAGCAGCCTTCCGGACAGTCCCTACGAGCAGTACTTC

j_gene: TRBJ2-2
abundance: once
d_gene: -
v_gene: TRBV5-1
CDR3aa: CASSSQGNTGELFF
CDR3nt: TGCGCCAGCAGCTCACAGGGGAACACCGGGGAGCTGTTTTTT

j_gene: TRBJ2-7
abundance: -
d_gene: TRBD1
v_gene: TRBV19
CDR3aa: CASSPQGALYEQYF
CDR3nt: TGTGCCAGTAGTCCACAGGGGGCCCTCTACGAGCAGTACTTC

j_gene: TRBJ2-5
abundance: -
d_gene: TRBD2
v_gene: TRBV28
CDR3aa: CASSLYASGMAQETQYF
CDR3nt: TGTGCCAGCAGTTTATACGCTAGCGGGATGGCCCAAGAGACCCAGTACTTC

j_gene: TRBJ2-2
abundance: -
d_gene: TRBD2
v_gene: TRBV7-3
CDR3aa: CASSLTGRGNTGELFF
CDR3nt: TGTGCCAGCAGCTTAACGGGGAGGGGGAACACCGGGGAGCTGTTTTTT

j_gene: TRBJ2-2
abundance: -
d_gene: -
v_gene: TRBV27
CDR3aa: CANSLSLGEGELFF
CDR3nt: TGTGCCAACAGTTTATCTTTAGGGGAAGGGGAGCTGTTTTTT

j_gene: TRBJ1-1
abundance: few
d_gene: TRBD1
v_gene: TRBV5-1
CDR3aa: CASSLAGDRGTEAFF
CDR3nt: TGCGCCAGCAGCTTGGCTGGGGACAGGGGGACTGAAGCTTTCTTT

j_gene: TRBJ1-2
abundance: few
d_gene: TRBD1
v_gene: TRBV6-6
CDR3aa: CASSPSLGQGRGYTF
CDR3nt: TGTGCCAGCAGTCCTTCCCTCGGACAGGGACGAGGCTACACCTTC

j_gene: TRBJ1-5
abundance: -
d_gene: TRBD1
v_gene: TRBV6-1
CDR3aa: CASNMGQANQPQHF
CDR3nt: TGTGCCAGCAATATGGGACAGGCCAATCAGCCCCAGCATTTT

j_gene: TRBJ2-7
abundance: -
d_gene: -
v_gene: TRBV28
CDR3aa: CASSLTGRVGEQYF
CDR3nt: TGTGCCAGCAGTTTAACTGGCAGGGTGGGGGAGCAGTACTTC

j_gene: TRBJ2-5
abundance: -
d_gene: -
v_gene: TRBV11-2
CDR3aa: CASSQGGKGQETQYF
CDR3nt: TGTGCCAGCAGTCAAGGGGGTAAGGGTCAAGAGACCCAGTACTTC